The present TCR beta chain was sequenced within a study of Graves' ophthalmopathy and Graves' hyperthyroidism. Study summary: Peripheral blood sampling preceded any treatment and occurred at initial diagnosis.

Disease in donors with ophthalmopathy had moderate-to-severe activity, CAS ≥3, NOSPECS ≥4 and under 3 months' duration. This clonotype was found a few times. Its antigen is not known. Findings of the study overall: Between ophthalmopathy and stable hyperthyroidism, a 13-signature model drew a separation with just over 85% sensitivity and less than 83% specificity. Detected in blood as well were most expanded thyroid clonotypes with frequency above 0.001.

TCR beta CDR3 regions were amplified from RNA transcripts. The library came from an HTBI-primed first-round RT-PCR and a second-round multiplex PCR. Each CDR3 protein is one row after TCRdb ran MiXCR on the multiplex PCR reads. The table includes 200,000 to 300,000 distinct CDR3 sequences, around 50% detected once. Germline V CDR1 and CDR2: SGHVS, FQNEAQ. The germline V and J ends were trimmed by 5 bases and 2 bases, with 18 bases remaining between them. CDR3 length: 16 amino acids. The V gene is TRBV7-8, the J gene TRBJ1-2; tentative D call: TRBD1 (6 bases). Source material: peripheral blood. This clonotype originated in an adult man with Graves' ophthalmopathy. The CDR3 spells CASSPQWGQGNYGYTF. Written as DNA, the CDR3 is TGTGCCAGCAGCCCCCAGTGGGGGCAGGGGAACTATGGCTACACCTTC.